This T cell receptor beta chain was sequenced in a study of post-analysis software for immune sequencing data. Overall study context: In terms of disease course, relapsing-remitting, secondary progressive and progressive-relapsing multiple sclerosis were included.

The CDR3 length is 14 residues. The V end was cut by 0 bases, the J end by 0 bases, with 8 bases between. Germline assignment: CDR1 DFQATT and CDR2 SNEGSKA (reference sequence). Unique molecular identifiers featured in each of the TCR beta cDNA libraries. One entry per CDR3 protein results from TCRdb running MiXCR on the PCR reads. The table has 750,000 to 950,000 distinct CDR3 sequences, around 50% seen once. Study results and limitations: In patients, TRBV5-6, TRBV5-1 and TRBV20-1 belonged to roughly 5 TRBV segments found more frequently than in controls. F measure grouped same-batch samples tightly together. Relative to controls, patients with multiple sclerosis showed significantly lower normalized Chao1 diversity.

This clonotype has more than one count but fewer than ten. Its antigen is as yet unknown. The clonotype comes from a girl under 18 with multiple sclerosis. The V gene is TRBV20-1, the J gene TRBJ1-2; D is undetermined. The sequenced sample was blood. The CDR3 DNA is TGCAGTGCTAGAGATCTGATTCCTAACTATGGCTACACCTTC. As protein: CSARDLIPNYGYTF.